Presented here are 15 T cell receptor beta chains from one specimen sequenced in a study of PD-1 blockade in mismatch repair-deficient tumors. Profiled with immunoSEQ multiplex PCR; TCRdb holds only in-frame clones, not every one. The profile shows tens of thousands of clones, 70% to 90% of them singletons. The material sequenced was peripheral blood, taken 44 weeks after starting pembrolizumab. The origin of the receptors is an adult with mismatch repair-deficient cancer.

CDR3 amino acids: CASSYSISSEAFF. The DNA of the CDR3 is TGTGCCAGCAGTTACTCGATCAGTTCTGAAGCTTTCTTT. The genes are TRBV6-6 and TRBJ1-1; D not resolved. From germline, CDR1 is MNHNY and CDR2 SVGAGI (reference sequence). The CDR3 has 13 amino acids. The ends were cut back, 0 bases at V and 6 bases at J, with 8 bases in the middle.

This chain uses TRBV7-2 with TRBJ2-1, with D perhaps matching TRBD1 or TRBD2 (5 bases each). The CDR3 loop spans 15 amino acids. V was shortened by 8 bases and J by 9 bases, with 23 bases between the two germline ends. CDR1 and CDR2 from the germline V gene are SGHTA and FQGNSA. CDR3 protein: CASGKTADIVSEQFF. Written as DNA, the CDR3 is TGTGCCAGCGGAAAGACAGCGGACATAGTAAGTGAGCAGTTCTTC.

The CDR3 loop is CASSYSSHEAFF. The CDR3 region has the DNA TGTGCCAGCAGTTACTCGAGCCATGAAGCTTTCTTT. V gene TRBV6-5 combines with J gene TRBJ1-1; D unresolved. The germline gives CDR1 MNHEY, CDR2 SVGAGI. This CDR3 contains 12 residues. Between the trimmed V and J ends, which lost 0 bases and 7 bases, there was a span of 6 bases.

The chain recombines TRBV11-1 with TRBJ1-2, with TRBD1 identical over 8 bases. Trimming removed 5 bases from V and 2 bases from J; junction bases left unmatched: 7. Looked up from germline, CDR1 is SGHAT and CDR2 is FQDESV (reference sequence). The CDR3 totals 15 residues. The CDR3, as DNA: TGTGCCAGCAGCCTCGACAGGGGACAGAACTATGGCTACACCTTC. Protein: CASSLDRGQNYGYTF. The variable domain in full, completed from reference TRBV11-1 and TRBJ1-2, reads EAEVAQSPRYKITEKSQAVAFWCDPISGHATLYWYRQILGQGPELLVQFQDESVVDDSQLPKDRFSAERLKGVDSTLKIQPAELGDSAMYLCASSLDRGQNYGYTFGSGTRLTVV.

This chain connects TRBV5-1 to TRBJ2-7; no definite D call. The ends were cut back, 7 bases at V and 4 bases at J, with 18 bases in the middle. Germline V gene sequence: CDR1 SGHRS, CDR2 YFSETQ. This CDR3 has 14 residues. The CDR3 loop is CASSVTTPHYEQYF. Here the CDR3 DNA reads TGCGCCAGCTCGGTAACGACTCCTCATTACGAGCAGTACTTC.

The rearrangement links TRBV7-9 to TRBJ2-7; D is perhaps TRBD1 or TRBD2 (5 bases each). V was pared by 3 bases and J by 0 bases, with 15 bases between. CDR1 is SEHNR, CDR2 FQNEAQ, per germline (reference sequence). The CDR3 length is 16 residues. CDR3 sequence reads: CASSLLFEGFSYEQYF. CDR3 bases: TGTGCCAGCAGCTTGCTGTTTGAGGGGTTCTCCTACGAGCAGTACTTC. Supplemented by reference TRBV7-9 and TRBJ2-7, the full variable domain reads DTGVSQNPRHKITKRGQNVTFRCDPISEHNRLYWYRQTLGQGPEFLTYFQNEAQLEKSRLLSDRFSAERPKGSFSTLEIQRTEQGDSAMYLCASSLLFEGFSYEQYFGPGTRLTVT.

The rearrangement joins TRBV25-1 to TRBJ1-2; 7 nucleotides line up with TRBD1. From germline, CDR1 is MGHDK and CDR2 SYGVNS. CDR3 length equals 17 residues. V trimming: 4 bases; J trimming: 4 bases; junction bases outside the gene matches: 15. CDR3 bases: TGTGCCAGCAGTGCTGTAGGGGGCGCGATAGGTATCTATGGCTACACCTTC. This encodes CASSAVGGAIGIYGYTF.

This clone came up a few times. The chain recombines TRBV27 with TRBJ1-2; TRBD1 matches 9 bases. This CDR3 region has 14 residues. Unmatched junction bases numbered 1, after V lost 3 bases and J lost 2 bases. CDR1 is MNHEY, CDR2 SMNVEV, per germline (reference sequence). This CDR3 is CASSLGQGNYGYTF. The CDR3 DNA is TGTGCCAGCAGTTTGGGACAGGGCAACTATGGCTACACCTTC.

This clone was recorded a few times. The chain carries TRBV10-3 and TRBJ2-2; TRBD1 matches 7 bases. Germline CDR1 is ENHRY and CDR2 is SYGVKD. The CDR3 is 16 residues long. V shed 0 bases and J 5 bases; nucleotides not matched to a gene: 6. DNA of the CDR3: TGTGCCATCAGTGAGTCTAAGGGGGCGGATACCGGGGAGCTGTTTTTT. This encodes CAISESKGADTGELFF.

The chain couples TRBV2 to TRBJ1-1, with 10 positions matching TRBD1. The CDR3 spans 15 residues. CDR1 SNHLY and CDR2 FYNNEI come from the germline V gene. Trimming took 3 bases from V and 2 from J; bases not matched to a gene: 3. CDR3 sequence (DNA): TGTGCCAGCAGTGAGTGGGACAGGGGAAACACTGAAGCTTTCTTT. Translating it yields CASSEWDRGNTEAFF.

The gene calls are TRBV7-3 and TRBJ2-7, with TRBD2 identical over 14 bases. V was clipped by 5 bases and J by 6 bases; unmatched bases: 6. CDR1 SGHTA and CDR2 FQGTGA come from the germline V gene. This CDR3 contains 15 residues. In DNA form, the CDR3 reads TGTGCCAGCAGCCCGGGACTAGCGGGAGTAAGCGAGCAGTACTTC. Translated: CASSPGLAGVSEQYF.

In DNA, the CDR3 is TGTGCCGGTACATCAACAACTAATGAAAAACTGTTTTTT. This translates into CAGTSTTNEKLFF. The chain combines TRBV21-1 with TRBJ1-4; the tabulated D call, TRBD1, remains unverified against the DNA. TRBV21-1 is marked as a pseudogene. The CDR3 has 13 residues.

The gene calls are TRBV27 and TRBJ2-2, with a tentative D call TRBD2 (6 bases). Trimming left V 3 bases short and J 6 bases short, with 14 bases between. Germline V CDR1 and CDR2: MNHEY, SMNVEV (reference sequence). This CDR3 contains 15 residues. The CDR3 is CASSFLARVSGELFF. The CDR3 DNA sequence: TGTGCCAGCAGTTTCCTAGCGAGAGTCTCCGGGGAGCTGTTTTTT.

The sample holds a few counts of this clone. The CDR3 region is CASSQAEGGYTF. The CDR3 bases are TGTGCCAGCAGCCAAGCCGAGGGAGGCTACACCTTC. This rearrangement joins TRBV14 to TRBJ1-2, with D hard to call. V gave up 1 base and J gave up 8 bases, with 8 bases separating them. The CDR3 loop spans 12 amino acids. The germline gives CDR1 SGHDN, CDR2 FVKESK.

The chain carries TRBV5-1 and TRBJ2-7; D remains unclear. Germline loops: CDR1 SGHRS, CDR2 YFSETQ. The V end was cut by 5 bases, the J end by 5 bases, with 8 bases between. The CDR3 loop spans 11 amino acids. CDR3 amino acids: CASRNGHEQYF. The CDR3, as DNA: TGCGCCAGCAGGAACGGGCACGAGCAGTACTTC.